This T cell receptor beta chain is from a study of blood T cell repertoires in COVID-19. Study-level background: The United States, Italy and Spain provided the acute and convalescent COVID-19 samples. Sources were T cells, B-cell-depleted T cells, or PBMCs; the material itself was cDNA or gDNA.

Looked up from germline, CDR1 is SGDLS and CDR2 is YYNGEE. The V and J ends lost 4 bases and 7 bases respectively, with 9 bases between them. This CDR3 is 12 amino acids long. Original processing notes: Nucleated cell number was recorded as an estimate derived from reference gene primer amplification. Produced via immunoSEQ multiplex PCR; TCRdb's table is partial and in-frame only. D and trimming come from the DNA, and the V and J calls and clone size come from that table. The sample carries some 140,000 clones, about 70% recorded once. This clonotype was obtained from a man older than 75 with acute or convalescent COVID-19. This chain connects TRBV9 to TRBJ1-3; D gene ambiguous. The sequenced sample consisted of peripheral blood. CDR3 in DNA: TGTGCCAGCAGCCCCACCGGGAACACCATATATTTT. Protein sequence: CASSPTGNTIYF.